This T cell receptor beta chain was identified in a study of blood T cell repertoires in COVID-19. Participants, roughly 18 to 89 years old, spanned around 25 US areas. Donors were grouped by their self-reported clinical history. Recovered participants had two consecutive negative NP/OP PCR tests, healthcare professional clearance, or symptom resolution. V lost 3 bases to trimming and J lost 10 bases, with 12 bases between them. CDR3 size: 12 residues. Germline CDR1 reads SNHLY; CDR2 reads FYNNEI. Generated by immunoSEQ multiplex PCR, the TCRdb table keeps only in-frame clones and is missing some. The repertoire consists of about 220,000 clones, with 82% occurring once and the leading ten covering 3% to 4%.

The source of this sequence is an older woman who had recovered from COVID-19. Source material: PBMCs or T cells enriched from blood (not recorded which). V and J are TRBV2 and TRBJ1-2, with D possibly TRBD1 on 6 matching bases. Here the CDR3 DNA reads TGTGCCAGCAGTGATCAGGGGAGTGCCTACACCTTC. It codes for CASSDQGSAYTF.